Below are 10 T cell receptor beta chains sequenced from a single sample in a study of cytomegalovirus exposure and HLA in healthy donors. Primers: 60 Vbeta forward and 13 Jbeta reverse. The protocol was immunoSEQ multiplex PCR, while the TCRdb copy is restricted to in-frame clones and leaves out a portion. The table lists around 180,000 clones, 78% of them singletons. What was sequenced was PBMCs. These receptors originate from a woman aged 25-40 years in good health and CMV-seropositive.

V gene TRBV6-1 combines with J gene TRBJ2-3; a weak D match, TRBD2 (6 bases). The V end lost 5 bases, the J end lost 4 bases, and 13 bases lay between the germline ends. This CDR3 region has 14 residues. The germline CDR1 and CDR2 sequences are MNHNS and SASEGT. This chain's CDR3 is CASSSGVPPDTQYF. The CDR3 nucleotides read TGTGCCAGCAGTTCGGGGGTACCCCCAGATACGCAGTATTTT.

The V call is TRBV25-1, the J call TRBJ2-7; TRBD2 aligns across 7 bases. The germline gives CDR1 MGHDK, CDR2 SYGVNS. The CDR3 extends over 14 amino acids. V was pared by 2 bases and J by 1 base, with 2 bases of the junction left unmatched. The CDR3 DNA follows: TGTGCCAGCAGTGAAGGCGGGGGATCCTACGAGCAGTACTTC. This codes for CASSEGGGSYEQYF.

This clone was seen just once. The DNA of the CDR3 is TGCGCCAGCAGCTTGAGGCCCCAATACGTTCCAGGTGGGAACACCATATATTTT. It translates to CASSLRPQYVPGGNTIYF. The chain combines TRBV5-1 with TRBJ1-3; D not certain. The CDR3 runs to 18 residues. V lost 1 base, J lost 7 bases, and 24 bases lay in between. Germline CDR1 SGHRS, CDR2 YFSETQ.

The chain is built from TRBV25-1 and TRBJ1-5; 10 nucleotides line up with TRBD1. Trimming at V came to 4 bases and at J to 0 bases, leaving 3 bases not matched to a gene. Germline V gives CDR1 MGHDK, CDR2 SYGVNS. The CDR3 runs 16 residues. CDR3 DNA sequence: TGTGCCAGCAGTGGGGACAGGGGCTATAGCAATCAGCCCCAGCATTTT. It encodes CASSGDRGYSNQPQHF.

This clone appeared a few times. CDR3 region: CASSLVSNYYEQYF. The CDR3 region has the DNA TGTGCCAGCAGCTTAGTTAGCAACTACTACGAGCAGTACTTC. This rearrangement joins TRBV7-2 to TRBJ2-7; D is ambiguous. There are 14 residues in the CDR3. Trimming pared 1 base from V and 3 bases from J, leaving 10 bases between. In germline, CDR1 is SGHTA, CDR2 FQGNSA.

The chain carries TRBV29-1 and TRBJ2-5; no firm D call. CDR1 is SQVTM, CDR2 ANQGSEA, per germline. The V end was cut by 6 bases, the J end by 6 bases, with 11 bases between. The CDR3 runs 11 residues. The CDR3 sequence is CSVSSSQTQYF. For the CDR3, the DNA is TGCAGCGTCTCTAGTAGTCAGACCCAGTACTTC. The whole variable domain, remainder taken from reference TRBV29-1 and TRBJ2-5, is SAVISQKPSRDICQRGTSLTIQCQVDSQVTMMFWYRQQPGQSLTLIATANQGSEATYESGFVIDKFPISRPNLTFSTLTVSNMSPEDSSIYLCSVSSSQTQYFGPGTRLLVL.

The gene calls are TRBV7-2 and TRBJ1-5; tentatively, D is TRBD1 (6 bases). With 2 bases removed from V and 2 bases from J, the gap between germline ends came to 19 bases. CDR1 is SGHTA, CDR2 FQGNSA, per germline. The length of the CDR3 is 18 residues. The chain's CDR3 is CASSLRAQGIGGNQPQHF. DNA of the CDR3: TGTGCCAGCAGCTTAAGGGCCCAGGGGATTGGAGGCAATCAGCCCCAGCATTTT.

This chain connects TRBV15 to TRBJ2-7, with D possibly TRBD2 on 6 matching bases. Germline CDR1 is LNHNV and CDR2 is YYDKDF (reference sequence). Deletions cut 5 bases from V and 4 bases from J, with 12 bases between. This CDR3 has 13 amino acids. CDR3 residues: CATSYQRGYEQYF. CDR3 sequence (DNA): TGTGCCACCAGCTATCAACGGGGGTACGAGCAGTACTTC.

The chain recombines TRBV28 with TRBJ1-4; D is unresolved. This CDR3 is 20 amino acids long. V shed 3 bases and J shed 1 base, with 24 bases lying between them. The germline V gene has CDR1 MDHEN and CDR2 SYDVKM. In DNA, the CDR3 is TGTGCCAGCAGTTTCGGCCCTAGGCCAGCTGATGCTGAAACTAATGAAAAACTGTTTTTT. The encoded protein is CASSFGPRPADAETNEKLFF.

The chain links TRBV28 to TRBJ2-7; D is possibly TRBD1 (5 bases). This CDR3 spans 15 amino acids. Germline V gene lookup returns CDR1 MDHEN and CDR2 SYDVKM. The V and J ends lost 6 bases and 7 bases respectively, with 22 bases between them. CDR3: CASSGPTEGDEEQYF. The CDR3 nucleotides are TGTGCCAGCAGCGGCCCGACAGAAGGCGATGAGGAGCAGTACTTC.